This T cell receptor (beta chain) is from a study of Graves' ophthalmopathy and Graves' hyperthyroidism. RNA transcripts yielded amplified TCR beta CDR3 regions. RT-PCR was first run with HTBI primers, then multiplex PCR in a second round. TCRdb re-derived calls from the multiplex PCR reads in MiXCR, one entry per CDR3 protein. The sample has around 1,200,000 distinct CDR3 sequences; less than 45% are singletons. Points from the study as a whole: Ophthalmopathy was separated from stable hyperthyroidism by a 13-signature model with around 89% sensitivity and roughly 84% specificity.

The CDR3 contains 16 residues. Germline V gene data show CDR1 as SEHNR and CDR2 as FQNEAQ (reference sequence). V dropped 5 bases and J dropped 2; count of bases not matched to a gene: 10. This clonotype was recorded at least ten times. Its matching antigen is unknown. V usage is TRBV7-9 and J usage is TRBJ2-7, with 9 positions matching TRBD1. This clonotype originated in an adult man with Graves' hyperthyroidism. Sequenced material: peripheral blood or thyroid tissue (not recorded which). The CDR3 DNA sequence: TGTGCCAGCAGCCCGGGACAGGGAATTGTCGCCTACGAGCAGTACTTC. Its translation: CASSPGQGIVAYEQYF.